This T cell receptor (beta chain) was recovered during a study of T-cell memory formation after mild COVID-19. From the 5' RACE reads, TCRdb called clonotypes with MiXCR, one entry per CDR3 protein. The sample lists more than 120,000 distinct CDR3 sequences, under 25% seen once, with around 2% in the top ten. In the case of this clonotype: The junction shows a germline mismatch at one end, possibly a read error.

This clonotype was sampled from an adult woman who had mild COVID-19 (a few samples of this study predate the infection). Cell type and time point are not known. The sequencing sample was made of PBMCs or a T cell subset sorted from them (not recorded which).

The CDR3 bases are TGTGCCAGCAGCCGCGGGACAGGGGGCACCGAGCCCAAGCATTTT. It codes for CASSRGTGGTEPKHF. This chain links TRBV5-5 with TRBJ1-5, with TRBD1 matching over 12 bases. CDR1 is SGHKS, CDR2 YYEKEE, per germline (reference sequence). The CDR3 is 15 amino acids.